A single sample is the source of the 15 T cell receptor beta chains below, sequenced in a study of liver allograft versus peripheral blood T cells. Overall study context: Recipients' peripheral blood T cell receptor repertoires were compared with those in transplanted livers.

One entry per CDR3 protein results from TCRdb running MiXCR on the reads. The table has some 15,000 distinct CDR3 sequences, more than 20% seen once. These receptors were collected from a human patient who had a liver transplant. Some T cells may be transferred from the graft donor.

This clonotype was detected many times. The chain combines TRBV7-9 with TRBJ1-1, with D possibly being TRBD1 (6 bases). Trimming removed 6 bases at V and 4 bases at J, with 12 bases between. CDR1 is SEHNR, CDR2 FQNEAQ, per germline (reference sequence). This CDR3 comprises 13 residues. CDR3 bases: TGTGCCAGCAGTTCCCAGGGGAGCACTGAAGCTTTCTTT. Translated: CASSSQGSTEAFF.

This clonotype is deemed medium-sized. V and J are TRBV6-1 and TRBJ1-2; TRBD1 might be the D (6 bases). Trimming removed 2 bases from V and 9 bases from J, with 13 bases in between. The CDR3 loop spans 13 amino acids. The germline CDR1 and CDR2 sequences are MNHNS and SASEGT. The CDR3 protein is CASSETGKKSYTF. Written as DNA, the CDR3 is TGTGCCAGCAGTGAAACAGGGAAGAAAAGCTACACCTTC.

This clonotype turned up a few times. CDR3 in DNA: TGTGCCAGCAGGAAAAGGGACACCAGCACAGATACGCAGTATTTT. Its protein product is CASRKRDTSTDTQYF. V is TRBV9 and J is TRBJ2-3; tentatively, D is TRBD1 (6 bases). The ends were cut back, 5 bases at V and 0 bases at J, with 13 bases in the middle. The V gene's germline CDR1 is SGDLS and CDR2 YYNGEE. The CDR3 consists of 15 residues. Drawing the rest from reference TRBV9 and TRBJ2-3, the complete variable domain is DSGVTQTPKHLITATGQRVTLRCSPRSGDLSVYWYQQSLDQGLQFLIQYYNGEERAKGNILERFSAQQFPDLHSELNLSSLELGDSALYFCASRKRDTSTDTQYFGPGTRLTVL.

Note on this clonotype: A much larger clone is a single base away; this may be a read error. The genes are TRBV7-2 and TRBJ2-1; a weak D match, TRBD2 (5 bases). This CDR3 has 15 residues. V lost 1 base to trimming and J lost 1 base, with 8 bases between them. CDR1 is SGHTA and CDR2 is FQGNSA in the germline V gene. CDR3 nucleotide sequence: TGTGCCAGCAGCTTAGGGAGGAGGTCCTACAATGAGCAGTTCTTC. Residues: CASSLGRRSYNEQFF.

This clonotype occurred many times. The chain couples TRBV29-1 to TRBJ1-1; D not certain. Germline CDR1 SQVTM, CDR2 ANQGSEA. Trimming shortened V by 4 bases and J by 3 bases, and 12 bases separated the two germline ends. The CDR3 sequence is 13 residues long. CDR3 nucleotide sequence: TGCAGCGTTGCGGTGAGGGTGGACACTGAAGCTTTCTTT. Amino acids: CSVAVRVDTEAFF.

The genes are TRBV7-2 and TRBJ1-1; unclear D gene. Between the trimmed V and J ends, which lost 2 bases and 0 bases, there was a span of 13 bases. The length of the CDR3 is 16 residues. Germline V gives CDR1 SGHTA, CDR2 FQGNSA. The CDR3 region has the DNA TGTGCCAGCAGCTTACGGGCCAGAGAAATGAACACTGAAGCTTTCTTT. This sequence encodes CASSLRAREMNTEAFF.

The rearrangement links TRBV5-4 to TRBJ1-1, with a tentative D call TRBD1 (6 bases). Deletions cut 4 bases from V and 3 bases from J, with 22 bases between. The CDR3 extends over 17 amino acids. Germline V CDR1 and CDR2: SGHNT, YYREEE (reference sequence). The CDR3 protein is CASSLEQGAGVYTEAFF. For the CDR3, the DNA is TGTGCCAGCAGCCTGGAACAGGGCGCGGGTGTATACACTGAAGCTTTCTTT.

In its sample, this clonotype is medium-sized. The rearrangement joins TRBV7-2 to TRBJ2-1, with TRBD2 identical over 8 bases. Unmatched junction bases numbered 13, after V lost 2 bases and J lost 7 bases. The CDR3 has 17 residues. Germline V gene data show CDR1 as SGHTA and CDR2 as FQGNSA. The CDR3: CASSLRFMREAGNEQFF. The CDR3 DNA reads TGTGCCAGCAGCTTAAGATTTATGCGGGAGGCCGGAAATGAGCAGTTCTTC.

By its share, this clonotype is medium-sized (0.01 to 0.1%). The gene calls are TRBV13 and TRBJ2-2; a weak D match, TRBD1 (6 bases). Trimming took 0 bases from V and 10 from J, leaving 15 bases between them. The CDR3 loop spans 15 amino acids. CDR1 and CDR2 (germline): PRHDT, FYEKMQ (reference sequence). DNA of the CDR3: TGTGCCAGCAGCTTAGGGGACCGGGACATCCAGGAGCTGTTTTTT. Amino acid sequence: CASSLGDRDIQELFF.

This clonotype is judged medium-sized. The CDR3 spells CASSLRAGGAFF. The CDR3, as DNA: TGTGCCAGCAGCTTAAGGGCAGGGGGAGCTTTCTTT. V is TRBV7-2 and J is TRBJ1-1; TRBD1 matches 7 bases. The CDR3 has 12 residues. Germline-derived CDR1 and CDR2 are SGHTA and FQGNSA. The trim removed 2 bases at V and 10 bases at J, leaving 4 bases unmatched.

The chain has TRBV7-9 and TRBJ1-1; TRBD1 aligns across 7 bases. With 5 bases clipped from V and 0 bases from J, the junction kept 6 bases outside the gene matches. This CDR3 has 15 residues. Germline assignment: CDR1 SEHNR and CDR2 FQNEAQ (reference sequence). CDR3 region: CASSPRTGVNTEAFF. The CDR3 DNA reads TGTGCCAGCAGCCCTCGGACAGGAGTGAACACTGAAGCTTTCTTT. The variable domain in full, completed from reference TRBV7-9 and TRBJ1-1, reads DTGVSQNPRHKITKRGQNVTFRCDPISEHNRLYWYRQTLGQGPEFLTYFQNEAQLEKSRLLSDRFSAERPKGSFSTLEIQRTEQGDSAMYLCASSPRTGVNTEAFFGQGTRLTVV.

This sequence joins TRBV30 and TRBJ1-2; a possible D gene is TRBD1 (6 bases). The V end lost 1 base, the J end lost 2 bases, and 8 bases lay between the germline ends. Germline loops: CDR1 GTSNPN, CDR2 SVGIG (reference sequence). The CDR3 spans 13 residues. The CDR3 nucleotides are TGTGCCTGGAGTGGGACAGTGAACTATGGCTACACCTTC. Translating gives CAWSGTVNYGYTF.

This clonotype was observed many times. The chain employs TRBV7-2 and TRBJ1-1; D perhaps matches TRBD1 (5 bases). Germline loops: CDR1 SGHTA, CDR2 FQGNSA. V was cut by 1 base and J by 8 bases, with 11 bases left in between. The CDR3 consists of 13 residues. In nucleotides, the CDR3 is TGTGCCAGCAGCTTAGACCAGGGACGGGAAGCTTTCTTT. It is translated as CASSLDQGREAFF.

The chain uses TRBV20-1 and TRBJ2-3; no firm D call. V was pared by 3 bases and J by 1 base, with 11 bases between. The CDR3 is 14 amino acids. Germline V CDR1 and CDR2: DFQATT, SNEGSKA (reference sequence). The CDR3, as DNA: TGCAGTGCTAGTCGCGGTCCCGGCACAGATACGCAGTATTTT. Protein product: CSASRGPGTDTQYF.

Worth noting for this clonotype: With only one base between it and a far larger clone, this is likely a read error. The V and J genes are TRBV5-6 and TRBJ2-1; D uncertain. This CDR3 is 13 amino acids long. Germline V gene sequence: CDR1 SGHDT, CDR2 YYEEEE. Trimming took off 8 bases at V and 9 bases at J, with 18 bases between the two ends. CDR3 coding DNA: TGTGCCAGATGGGCTTCCCGTGAAGGTGAGCAGTTCTTC. This gives the protein CARWASREGEQFF.